The 18 T cell receptor beta chains below were found in one sample sequenced in a study of T cell clonotyping in hematopoietic cell transplantation. Repertoires were generated with immunoSEQ multiplex PCR, while TCRdb's copy carries only in-frame clones and drops some. The table records tens of thousands of clones, approximately 80% of them present only once. Time point described: recipient sample about 28 days before transplant, after cytoreduction. The sequencing used peripheral blood mononuclear cells, collected before stem cell transplant. The receptors here all came from a woman in her twenties or thirties with chronic myeloid leukemia. Some clones in this sample may be carry-over from other donors' samples.

This clone was observed once. V gene TRBV30 combines with J gene TRBJ2-3, with D possibly matching TRBD2 (5 bases). The CDR3 length is 14 residues. V gave up 4 bases and J gave up 0 bases, with 11 bases separating them. Germline-derived CDR1 and CDR2 are GTSNPN and SVGIG (reference sequence). This chain's CDR3 is CAWTRRGSTDTQYF. Written as DNA, the CDR3 is TGTGCCTGGACCCGACGGGGTAGCACAGATACGCAGTATTTT.

CDR3 bases: TGTGCCAGCAGCTTCGGGCTAGCGCAAGAGACCCAGTACTTC. Protein product: CASSFGLAQETQYF. The rearrangement uses TRBV5-6 and TRBJ2-5; TRBD2 is a possible D gene (6 bases). Between the trimmed V and J ends, which lost 2 bases and 2 bases, there was a span of 10 bases. This CDR3 spans 14 amino acids. Per the germline V gene, CDR1 is SGHDT and CDR2 is YYEEEE.

The rearrangement links TRBV4-3 to TRBJ2-1; D remains ambiguous. This CDR3 has 14 residues. Germline V gene data show CDR1 as LGHNA and CDR2 as YSLEER. The V end was cut by 2 bases, the J end by 6 bases, with 11 bases between. This CDR3 reads CASSQSWGFNEQFF. Written as DNA, the CDR3 is TGCGCCAGCAGCCAATCTTGGGGTTTCAATGAGCAGTTCTTC.

The chain couples TRBV6-6 to TRBJ2-7; 7 bases are shared with TRBD1. The CDR3 length is 15 residues. Germline CDR1 is MNHNY and CDR2 is SVGAGI (reference sequence). V was pared by 6 bases and J by 6 bases, with 14 bases of the junction left unmatched. The CDR3 DNA follows: TGTGCCAGCAGGCTAGGGGGCGGGTTACTCTCCGAGCAGTACTTC. Translation: CASRLGGGLLSEQYF.

The V gene is TRBV27, the J gene TRBJ1-2, with TRBD1 matching over 8 bases. CDR1 and CDR2 (germline): MNHEY, SMNVEV (reference sequence). With V trimmed by 5 bases and J by 4 bases, 9 bases remained unmatched. CDR3 length equals 15 residues. This CDR3 reads CASSPLWGQVYGYTF. DNA of the CDR3: TGTGCCAGCAGTCCTCTTTGGGGACAGGTCTATGGCTACACCTTC.

This chain uses TRBV19 with TRBJ1-2; D unclear. The CDR3 covers 15 residues. The germline V and J ends were trimmed by 5 bases and 1 base, with 14 bases remaining between them. In germline, CDR1 is LNHDA, CDR2 SQIVND (reference sequence). CDR3 in amino acids: CASSLAASFNYGYTF. CDR3 DNA sequence: TGTGCCAGTAGTCTGGCAGCTTCATTTAACTATGGCTACACCTTC.

The CDR3 DNA is TGTGCCAGCAGTGTCCTAGCGGGGCACACCGGGGAGCTGTTTTTT. Translated: CASSVLAGHTGELFF. V gene TRBV6-4 combines with J gene TRBJ2-2; 9 bases align to TRBD2. The junction had 3 bases not matched to a gene; V was cut back by 4 bases and J by 3 bases. The CDR3 is 15 amino acids. Germline CDR1 MRHNA, CDR2 SNTAGT.

The chain carries TRBV4-1 and TRBJ1-1, with a weak D call TRBD1 (5 bases). V was cut by 4 bases and J by 10 bases, with 16 bases left in between. CDR1 is MGHRA, CDR2 YSYEKL, per germline. The CDR3 runs to 13 residues. The CDR3 loop reads CASSPFSGDGAFF. The CDR3 coding sequence is TGCGCCAGCAGCCCGTTTTCCGGGGACGGAGCTTTCTTT.

CDR3 loop: CASSLTRGNQPQHF. Here the CDR3 DNA reads TGTGCCAGCAGTTTAACCCGGGGTAATCAGCCCCAGCATTTT. The genes are TRBV27 and TRBJ1-5; D gene uncertain. Germline CDR1 is MNHEY and CDR2 is SMNVEV (reference sequence). Trimming took off 2 bases at V and 4 bases at J, with 9 bases between the two ends. The CDR3 extends over 14 amino acids.

This rearrangement joins TRBV19 to TRBJ1-5; 8 positions match TRBD1. V shed 1 base, J shed 3 bases, and the junction held 5 bases outside the gene matches. The CDR3 length is 16 residues. Germline CDR1 and CDR2: LNHDA and SQIVND (reference sequence). CDR3 sequence reads: CASSIVTGVYNQPQHF. The DNA for the CDR3 is TGTGCCAGTAGTATAGTGACAGGGGTCTACAATCAGCCCCAGCATTTT. The whole variable domain, filled in from reference TRBV19 and TRBJ1-5, reads DGGITQSPKYLFRKEGQNVTLSCEQNLNHDAMYWYRQDPGQGLRLIYYSQIVNDFQKGDIAEGYSVSREKKESFPLTVTSAQKNPTAFYLCASSIVTGVYNQPQHFGDGTRLSIL.

This chain connects TRBV29-1 to TRBJ1-2; no clear D gene. Trimming removed 7 bases at V and 2 bases at J, with 11 bases between. This CDR3 has 12 residues. The germline CDR1 and CDR2 sequences are SQVTM and ANQGSEA. CDR3 protein: CSAPHGNYGYTF. CDR3 in DNA: TGCAGCGCCCCTCATGGGAACTATGGCTACACCTTC.

The chain recombines TRBV25-1 with TRBJ2-3; tentatively, D is TRBD2 (5 bases). Germline CDR1 is MGHDK and CDR2 is SYGVNS. V lost 8 bases to trimming and J lost 6 bases, with 15 bases between them. The CDR3 covers 13 residues. This CDR3 reads CASRATGYDTQYF. The CDR3 region has the DNA TGTGCCAGCCGGGCAACGGGGTACGATACGCAGTATTTT. The whole variable domain, remainder taken from reference TRBV25-1 and TRBJ2-3, is EADIYQTPRYLVIGTGKKITLECSQTMGHDKMYWYQQDPGMELHLIHYSYGVNSTEKGDLSSESTVSRIRTEHFPLTLESARPSHTSQYLCASRATGYDTQYFGPGTRLTVL.

The rearrangement uses TRBV4-1 and TRBJ1-6; a possible D gene is TRBD1 (6 bases). The CDR3 runs 15 residues. V was pared by 0 bases and J by 13 bases, with 16 bases between. Germline-derived CDR1 and CDR2 are MGHRA and YSYEKL. In DNA form, the CDR3 reads TGCGCCAGCAGCCAAGATACGGGTATGAGGGGGCCCCTCCACTTT. Protein: CASSQDTGMRGPLHF.

This clone was detected a few times. The CDR3 here is CASSLGMNTEAFF. In DNA, the CDR3 is TGCGCCAGCAGCTTAGGGATGAACACTGAAGCTTTCTTT. The J gene is TRBJ1-1, the V gene TRBV5-1; D is undetermined. This CDR3 contains 13 residues. Trimming shortened V by 2 bases and J by 0 bases, and 5 bases separated the two germline ends. Germline V CDR1 and CDR2: SGHRS, YFSETQ.

The rearrangement joins TRBV29-1 to TRBJ2-1, with 7 bases that match TRBD2. This CDR3 has 13 residues. CDR1 is SQVTM, CDR2 ANQGSEA, per germline. V trimming: 6 bases; J trimming: 6 bases; junction bases outside the gene matches: 8. The CDR3, as DNA: TGCAGCGTCGTGGGGGGGACCGTCAATGAGCAGTTCTTC. It is translated as CSVVGGTVNEQFF.

This clone has a handful of counts. V gene TRBV7-9 combines with J gene TRBJ1-2; TRBD1 matches at 10 bases. Germline V gene data show CDR1 as SEHNR and CDR2 as FQNEAQ (reference sequence). The CDR3 spans 18 residues. V lost 5 bases to trimming and J lost 2 bases; unmatched junction nucleotides: 14. The CDR3: CASSLRQGAGGGNYGYTF. As DNA, the CDR3 is TGTGCCAGCAGCCTCAGACAGGGGGCAGGCGGTGGCAACTATGGCTACACCTTC.

This clone came up a few times. V and J are TRBV6-1 and TRBJ2-3; 9 nucleotides align to TRBD1. In germline, CDR1 is MNHNS, CDR2 SASEGT. V gave up 8 bases and J gave up 3 bases; unmatched junction bases: 6. This CDR3 contains 14 residues. CDR3 amino acids: CASRDRVITDTQYF. CDR3 nucleotide sequence: TGTGCCAGCCGGGACAGGGTTATTACAGATACGCAGTATTTT.

The genes are TRBV7-9 and TRBJ1-2; weak D call: TRBD1 (5 bases). In germline, CDR1 is SEHNR, CDR2 FQNEAQ (reference sequence). V lost 7 bases and J lost 1, with 16 bases in between. There are 15 residues in the CDR3. The CDR3 DNA follows: TGTGCCAGCACCCCGACGACAGCAAATAACTATGGCTACACCTTC. Translated, it gives CASTPTTANNYGYTF.